This T cell receptor (beta chain) was captured by sequencing in a study of blood T cell repertoires in COVID-19 (dated by TCRdb to 2018 to 2021). As for the study more broadly: Samples covering the acute and convalescent phases of COVID-19 were provided by collaborators in the United States, Italy and Spain. The prospective study material was composed of cDNA or gDNA derived from T cells, B-cell-depleted T cells, or PBMCs. Subjects who had been exposed to COVID-19, were actively infected with it, or had recovered from it provided the deeply sampled blood TCRbeta repertoires that made up the dataset. The repertoires were released in a freely available public database meant as a resource for research on the immune response to SARS-CoV-2. Samples were obtained from the ongoing ImmuneRACE study (first 160 participants) and from 1,200 or so subjects provided by 6 global collaborators. The sample metadata nearly always contained a de-identified subject ID, COVID-19 status, age in years and sex. Where available, HLA class I and class II types were taken from metadata supplied by the sample provider and were not determined by assay-based typing. Broad study findings and their caveats: Clinical and demographic metadata were provided uncurated, with the amount varying by source and participant.

Each collaborating institution followed its own protocols to collect whole blood in K2EDTA tubes. Collaborator samples were shipped for TCRbeta analysis as frozen whole blood, isolated PBMCs, or DNA extracted from either sample type. This clone has only one observation. What antigen it recognizes has not been identified. Base qualities are not recorded, but no much larger clone differs from it by a single base. TCRbeta CDR3 regions were amplified from genomic DNA by means of the immunoSEQ Assay, a bias-controlled multiplex PCR. For the original study's pipeline: Within the assay, amplification of reference gene primers was used to estimate how many nucleated cells each sample contained. Sequence reads were collapsed and filtered to measure the absolute abundance of every unique TCRbeta CDR3 rearrangement. For each sample, productive Simpson clonality was calculated by taking the square root of Simpson's diversity index across productive rearrangements. Entries here come from immuneACCESS through TCRdb and include only in-frame sequences with V and J called. Some clones fail to appear in such tables; in the studies checked, an unresolved V gene covers under half of the shortfall, and the cause of the remainder is unknown. V, J and clone size derive from that table, while D and trimming were established from the DNA sequence. Recorded for this sample are roughly 150,000 clones; around 83% of them occurred a single time. The top ten clones comprise 9% to 10% of the sample.

The germline V gene provides CDR1 SGHDN and CDR2 FVKESK. The trim is 0 bases for V and 10 bases for J, with a gap of 15 bases between the germline ends. Measured from the cysteine to the phenylalanine, the CDR3 is 14 residues long. Only the CDR3 region is kept as DNA, spanning 42 bases read in frame from base 1. The chain is made from TRBV14 and TRBJ1-2; perhaps TRBD1 is the D gene, with 6 bases matching. The receptor was derived from a woman between 45 and 65 years old with acute or convalescent COVID-19. Sample: peripheral blood. The CDR3 corresponds to CASSQDPGVTAYTF. The nucleotides read TGTGCCAGCAGCCAAGATCCAGGGGTGACTGCCTACACCTTC.